A selection of T cell receptor beta chains follows, all from one sample in a study of blood T cell repertoires in COVID-19. Assay: immunoSEQ multiplex PCR; the TCRdb copy retains only in-frame clones and omits some. Found here are some 250,000 clones, approximately 85% of them singletons; the top ten hold around 12%. Sequenced sample: peripheral blood. These receptors were taken from a woman aged 55-70 years with active or convalescent COVID-19. CDR3s include the opening cysteine and the closing phenylalanine or tryptophan.

v_gene	CDR3aa
TRBV5-4	CASSYKRGGVGETQYF
TRBV10-3	CAISEFAGAVSGANVLTF
TRBV6-5	CASGDYIQANYGYTF
TRBV6-6	CASSSGTGVYEQYF
TRBV6-5	CASRLDRVETQYF
TRBV6-2/TRBV6-3	CASSYGRGFNQPQHF
TRBV2	CASSEWGTASNQPQHF
TRBV27	CASSFWARGTDTQYF
TRBV19	CASRGLGTSDQPQHF
TRBV27	CASIRLGHTEAFF
TRBV9	CASSELQGGTTEAFF
TRBV6-2/TRBV6-3	CASSYREGGEQYF
TRBV6-1	CASSESGTGAYEQYF
TRBV12-3/TRBV12-4	CASSLGQGGELFF
TRBV7-9	CASSRVEVYGYTF
TRBV6-5	CASSYGDRVRYEQYF
TRBV18	CASSLQPADTDTQYF
TRBV6-1	CASSERGGYEQYF
TRBV7-2	CASSYWTGGGTEAFF
TRBV30	CAWSVKGGREKLFF
TRBV7-3	CASSLNFVSGGPSYNEQFF
TRBV11-2	CASSLVAYRGNEQFF
TRBV18	CASSPVLGQGYTF
TRBV5-5	CASTRIEQFF
TRBV4-3	CASSQTGQSYEQYF
TRBV5-1	CASSFRGSAWEKLFF
TRBV9	CASSVATGRQNYGYTF
TRBV15	CATSRRGQVSYGYTF
TRBV12-3/TRBV12-4	CASSTRGLGGYTF
TRBV7-7	CASSYGAGEKLFF
TRBV10-3	CAISERGTEPGDEQFF
TRBV4-1	CASSQPGQGAKRNTIYF
TRBV7-8	CASSHGAYEQYF
TRBV6-4	CASSTRPGTGLDEQFF
TRBV5-1	CASSPAGDSSYEQYF
TRBV11-2	CASSFSMNTEAFF
TRBV3-1/TRBV3-2	CASSPQGLAGGQGDTQYF
TRBV11-2	CASSALRDSSNYGYTF
TRBV19	CASSTRSQPQHF
TRBV6-5	CASRRRQGNTEAFF
TRBV5-5	CASQQDIMNTEAFF
TRBV4-1	CASSQTGRNDEAFF
TRBV9	CASSVESTGSYNEQFF
TRBV10-3	CAIAIGQGAGVTEAFF
TRBV5-1	CASSLEAGGYEQYF
TRBV27	CASSLNAGGTEAFF
TRBV7-8	CASSLARTDQPQHF
TRBV10-2	CASSESTGVGETQYF
TRBV5-4	CASSLGVQNYGYTF
TRBV5-1	CASSWRTGPHEQFF
TRBV9	CASSVDGGISSPLHF
TRBV15	CATSRAGSSGGRTDTQYF
TRBV4-2	CASSQNPGNYYGYTF
TRBV6-5	CASSSQGSEQYF
TRBV3-1/TRBV3-2	CASSHPLLSGNTIYF
TRBV4-1	CASSQGQDYGYTF
TRBV3-1/TRBV3-2	CASSRVRETQYF